This T cell receptor (beta chain) was recovered during a study of metastatic and nonmetastatic thyroid tumors. Across the whole study: Both malignant and benign thyroid patients supplied peripheral blood and tumor or nodule tissue samples, across which the repertoires of these patients were then compared.

CDR1 and CDR2 from the germline V gene are MDHEN and SYDVKM. The CDR3 has 14 residues. Trimming at V came to 5 bases and at J to 2 bases, leaving 4 bases not matched to a gene. Per the original data handling: Between-group CDR3 differences, defined by clinicopathological status, yielded a distant-metastasis classifier for papillary thyroid cancer. TCRdb reprocessed the PCR reads using MiXCR. In this record, the V and J calls reflect TCRdb's handling and not the investigators' own analysis. The sample lists roughly 45,000 clones, 3% to 3.5% occurring once. The study's findings and limits: For both blood and tumor, malignant thyroid tumors reportedly showed significantly higher TCR beta diversity than benign nodules did.

As for this clone: Its specificity is unknown.

Treatment of any kind had been given to no patient before thyroid surgery. This sequence joins TRBV28 and TRBJ2-7; 9 bases map to TRBD1. The specimen was blood. This sequence originates from a female donor with papillary thyroid cancer or a benign thyroid nodule (not recorded which). Some clones in this sample may be carry-over from other donors' samples. The CDR3 sequence is CASSQQGATYEQYF. The CDR3 DNA reads as TGTGCCAGCAGTCAACAGGGGGCGACCTACGAGCAGTACTTC. The full variable domain, rest sourced from reference TRBV28 and TRBJ2-7, is DVKVTQSSRYLVKRTGEKVFLECVQDMDHENMFWYRQDPGLGLRLIYFSYDVKMKEKGDIPEGYSVSREKKERFSLILESASTNQTSMYLCASSQQGATYEQYFGPGTRLTVT.